This TCR beta chain was sequenced for a study of identical twins. Ten or more counts support this clonotype. This CDR3 comprises 18 residues. Losses at the gene ends were 2 bases for V and 6 bases for J; bases not matched to a gene: 12. Per the germline V gene, CDR1 is SGHVS and CDR2 is FNYEAQ. From the 5' RACE reads, TCRdb called clonotypes with MiXCR, one entry per CDR3 protein. The sample has around 280,000 distinct CDR3 sequences; about 8% are singletons. The data were also submitted as part of a second study, on yellow fever vaccine responses in identical twins.

This chain connects TRBV7-6 to TRBJ1-5; 11 nucleotides agree with TRBD1. Sequencing was performed on memory (CD45RO+) T cells sorted from blood. The source is a woman under 30 in good health. CDR3 protein: CASSLSPPGTGGGQPQHF. In DNA, the CDR3 is TGTGCCAGCAGCTTAAGCCCACCCGGGACAGGGGGGGGTCAGCCCCAGCATTTT. Variable domain in full (rest from reference TRBV7-6 and TRBJ1-5): GAGVSQSPRYKVTKRGQDVALRCDPISGHVSLYWYRQALGQGPEFLTYFNYEAQQDKSGLPNDRFSAERPEGSISTLTIQRTEQRDSAMYRCASSLSPPGTGGGQPQHFGDGTRLSIL.